This T cell receptor beta chain stems from a study of cytomegalovirus exposure and HLA in healthy donors. Overall study context: In a later analysis, the approximately 110 validation repertoires were reported to have used the same platform as the roughly 600 first-cohort repertoires.

TCRdb's copy holds only in-frame clones and misses some; the assay was immunoSEQ multiplex PCR. This sample has about 240,000 clones; around nine tenths occur once, and the top ten carry about 2.5%. The donors belonged to the approximately 120-subject validation cohort, separate from the roughly 650-subject first cohort. Study-wide findings and caveats: A classifier reportedly called cytomegalovirus status with high sensitivity and specificity.

This clone was seen once. Its antigen is as yet unknown. Trimming took 5 bases from V and 2 from J; bases not matched to a gene: 9. CDR3 size: 17 residues. Germline CDR1 and CDR2: SGHTA and FQGNSA. Sequenced: PBMCs. The V gene is TRBV7-2, the J gene TRBJ2-7; 13 positions agree with TRBD2. The clonotype originates from a man aged 18 to 30 in good health and CMV-seronegative. The CDR3 nucleotides are TGTGCCAGCAGCCGAAGGACTAGCGGGAGAGAAACCTACGAGCAGTACTTC. It yields the protein CASSRRTSGRETYEQYF.